This TCR beta chain was documented in a study of blood T cell repertoires in COVID-19. As for the study in general: PBMCs, B-cell-depleted T cells, or T cells were the source of the cDNA or gDNA that made up the material.

Patients from Seattle were sampled longitudinally, starting during active infection. Original processing notes: Cell counts per sample came from amplifying reference gene primers. Sequenced by immunoSEQ multiplex PCR; TCRdb stores in-frame clones only, minus some. From that table come the V and J calls and clone size; the DNA was used to work out D and trimming. The sample has fewer than 140,000 clones, approximately 80% seen once. The CDR3 is made up of 15 amino acids. The germline V gene has CDR1 MNHEY and CDR2 SMNVEV (reference sequence). Trimming stripped 4 bases from V and 7 bases from J, with 20 bases between.

The receptor was derived from a man older than 75 with COVID-19, enrolled during active disease. Sequencing used peripheral blood. The chain links TRBV27 to TRBJ2-7; perhaps TRBD2 as D (5 bases). DNA for the CDR3: TGTGCCAGCAGTTCTGCCGAGGGCCCTGTTCGGGAGCAGTACTTC. This codes for CASSSAEGPVREQYF.